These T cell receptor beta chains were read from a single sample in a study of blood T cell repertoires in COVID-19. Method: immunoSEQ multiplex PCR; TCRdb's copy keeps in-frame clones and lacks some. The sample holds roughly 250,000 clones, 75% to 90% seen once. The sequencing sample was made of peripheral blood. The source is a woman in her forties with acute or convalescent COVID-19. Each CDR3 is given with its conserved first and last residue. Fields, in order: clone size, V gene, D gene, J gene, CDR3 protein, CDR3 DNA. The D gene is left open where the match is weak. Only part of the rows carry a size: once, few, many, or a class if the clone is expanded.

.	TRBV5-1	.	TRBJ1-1	CASSHAFGEGNTEAFF	TGCGCCAGCAGCCACGCCTTCGGGGAAGGGAACACTGAAGCTTTCTTT
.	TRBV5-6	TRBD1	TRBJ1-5	CASSLEVTGGQPQHF	TGTGCCAGCAGCTTAGAGGTTACAGGGGGGCAGCCCCAGCATTTT
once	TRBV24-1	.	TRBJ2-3	CATSDLSPDTQYF	TGTGCCACCAGTGACCTTAGTCCAGATACGCAGTATTTT
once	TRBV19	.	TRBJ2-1	CASSNRAGAYNEQFF	TGTGCCAGTAGTAACAGGGCAGGAGCTTACAATGAGCAGTTCTTC
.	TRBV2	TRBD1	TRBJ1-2	CASSEARDRGNHGSF	TGTGCCAGCAGTGAAGCCAGGGACAGGGGTAACCATGGCTCTTTC
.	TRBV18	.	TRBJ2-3	CASTEVSDTQYF	TGTGCCAGCACCGAGGTCTCAGATACGCAGTATTTT
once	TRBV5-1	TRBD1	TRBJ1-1	CASSLAGQMNTEAFF	TGCGCCAGCAGCTTGGCGGGACAGATGAACACTGAAGCTTTCTTT
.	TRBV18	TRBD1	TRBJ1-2	CASSPGTGPYTF	TGTGCCAGCTCACCCGGGACAGGGCCCTACACCTTC
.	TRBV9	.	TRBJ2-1	CASSSQGRGYYNEQFF	TGTGCCAGCAGCTCCCAGGGGCGAGGGTACTACAATGAGCAGTTCTTC
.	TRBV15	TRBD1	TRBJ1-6	CATSREDRGFNNSPLHF	TGTGCCACCAGCAGAGAGGACAGGGGCTTCAATAATTCACCCCTCCACTTT
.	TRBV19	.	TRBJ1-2	CASSSIDRFNGYTF	TGTGCCAGTAGTTCTATCGACAGGTTTAATGGCTACACCTTC
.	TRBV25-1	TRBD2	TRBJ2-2	CASSEIGLAGEAGELFF	TGTGCCAGCAGTGAGATAGGGCTAGCGGGGGAGGCCGGGGAGCTGTTTTTT
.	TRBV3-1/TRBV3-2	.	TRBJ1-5	CASSHRVSNQPQHF	TGTGCCAGCAGCCACCGGGTTAGCAATCAGCCCCAGCATTTT
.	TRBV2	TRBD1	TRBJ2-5	CASARDRQETQYF	TGTGCCAGCGCAAGGGACAGGCAAGAGACCCAGTACTTC
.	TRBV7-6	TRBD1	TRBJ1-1	CASSARQGMNTEAFF	TGTGCCAGCAGCGCCCGACAGGGTATGAACACTGAAGCTTTCTTT
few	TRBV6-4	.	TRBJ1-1	CASPQDQGRGAFF	TGTGCCAGCCCCCAAGATCAGGGGAGGGGGGCTTTCTTT
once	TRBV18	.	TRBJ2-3	CASSPQETDTQYF	TGTGCCAGCTCACCGCAGGAAACCGATACGCAGTATTTT
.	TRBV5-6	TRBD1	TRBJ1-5	CASSLRQGNGNQPQHF	TGTGCCAGCAGCTTGCGACAGGGTAATGGCAATCAGCCCCAGCATTTT
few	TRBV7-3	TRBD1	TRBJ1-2	CASSLQGQGTGYTF	TGTGCCAGCAGCTTGCAGGGACAGGGTACGGGCTACACCTTC
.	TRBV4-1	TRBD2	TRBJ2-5	CASSRSSGQETQYF	TGCGCCAGCAGCCGGTCTAGCGGCCAAGAGACCCAGTACTTC
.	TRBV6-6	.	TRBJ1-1	CASSYAEANTEAFF	TGTGCCAGCAGTTACGCGGAGGCGAACACTGAAGCTTTCTTT
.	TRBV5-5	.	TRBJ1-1	CASSYSDIEAFF	TGTGCCAGCAGCTACTCGGACATTGAAGCTTTCTTT
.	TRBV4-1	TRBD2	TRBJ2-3	CASSQRLAGGPTDTQYF	TGCGCCAGCAGCCAGCGGTTAGCGGGGGGGCCCACAGATACGCAGTATTTT
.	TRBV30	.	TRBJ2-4	CAWDLQGWGKNIQYF	TGTGCCTGGGATCTACAGGGATGGGGCAAAAACATTCAGTACTTC
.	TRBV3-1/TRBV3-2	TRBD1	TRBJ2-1	CASSQNYRGTNEQFF	TGTGCCAGCAGCCAAAATTACAGGGGAACCAATGAGCAGTTCTTC
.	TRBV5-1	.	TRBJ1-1	CASTFGGMNTEAFF	TGCGCCAGCACCTTTGGGGGGATGAACACTGAAGCTTTCTTT
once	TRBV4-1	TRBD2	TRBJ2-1	CASSHGLADNEQFF	TGCGCCAGCAGCCACGGACTAGCGGACAATGAGCAGTTCTTC
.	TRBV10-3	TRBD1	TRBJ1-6	CAISGGFNSPLHF	TGTGCCATTTCAGGGGGATTTAATTCACCCCTCCACTTT
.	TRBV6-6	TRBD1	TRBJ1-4	CASSQTGTGTGAEKLFF	TGTGCCAGCAGTCAGACCGGGACAGGGACAGGTGCTGAAAAACTGTTTTTT
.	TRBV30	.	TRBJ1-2	CAWGLEPNYGYTF	TGTGCCTGGGGACTGGAACCTAACTATGGCTACACCTTC
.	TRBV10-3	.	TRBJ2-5	CAISQGRETQYF	TGTGCCATCAGTCAGGGCAGAGAGACCCAGTACTTC
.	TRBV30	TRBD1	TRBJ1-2	CAWSLSRTGNPYYGYTF	TGTGCCTGGAGCCTGTCTCGGACAGGAAACCCTTACTATGGCTACACCTTC
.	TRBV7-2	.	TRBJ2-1	CASPSDPGNEQFF	TGTGCCAGCCCCTCAGACCCAGGGAATGAGCAGTTCTTC
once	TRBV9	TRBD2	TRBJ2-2	CASSVGWTSGGSELFF	TGTGCCAGCAGCGTAGGCTGGACTAGCGGGGGTTCGGAGCTGTTTTTT
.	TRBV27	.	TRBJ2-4	CASSLQHRNIQYF	TGTGCCAGCAGTTTGCAACACCGTAACATTCAGTACTTC
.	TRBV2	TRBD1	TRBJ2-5	CASSQTGQRASTQYF	TGTGCCAGCAGTCAGACAGGGCAAAGGGCCTCGACCCAGTACTTC
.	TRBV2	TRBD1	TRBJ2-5	CASSVGDRGLETQYF	TGTGCCAGCAGTGTAGGGGACAGGGGGCTGGAGACCCAGTACTTC
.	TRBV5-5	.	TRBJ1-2	CASSSTPGADYTF	TGTGCCAGCAGCTCTACACCTGGGGCAGACTACACCTTC
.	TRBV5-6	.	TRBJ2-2	CASSLEGALAGELFF	TGTGCCAGCAGCTTGGAAGGGGCTCTGGCCGGGGAGCTGTTTTTT
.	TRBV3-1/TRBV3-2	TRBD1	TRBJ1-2	CASSLRGGSGYGYTF	TGTGCCAGCAGCCTGAGAGGGGGCTCCGGCTATGGCTACACCTTC
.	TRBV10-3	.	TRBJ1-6	CAISAGQYNSPLHF	TGTGCCATCAGTGCAGGACAGTATAATTCACCCCTCCACTTT
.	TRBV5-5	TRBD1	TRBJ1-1	CASSTLTGGQAFF	TGTGCCAGCAGCACCTTGACAGGGGGCCAAGCTTTCTTT
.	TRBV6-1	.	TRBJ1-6	CASSEAWTDYNSPLHF	TGTGCCAGCAGTGAAGCCTGGACAGATTATAATTCACCCCTCCACTTT
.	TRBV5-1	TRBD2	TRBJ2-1	CASSQRGPNNEQFF	TGCGCCAGCAGTCAGCGGGGGCCCAACAATGAGCAGTTCTTC
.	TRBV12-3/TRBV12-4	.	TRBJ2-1	CASSLILEGEQFF	TGTGCCAGCAGTTTAATCTTGGAGGGAGAGCAGTTCTTC
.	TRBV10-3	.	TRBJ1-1	CAIRGEVNTEAFF	TGTGCCATCAGGGGGGAGGTGAACACTGAAGCTTTCTTT
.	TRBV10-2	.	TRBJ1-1	CASREWGRRGTEAFF	TGCGCCAGCAGGGAATGGGGCAGAAGGGGCACTGAAGCTTTCTTT
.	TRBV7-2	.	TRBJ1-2	CASSATTGTGLGGYTF	TGTGCCAGCAGCGCCACCACCGGGACCGGACTAGGGGGCTACACCTTC
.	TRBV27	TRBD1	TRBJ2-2	CASSRRTGGLNTGELFF	TGTGCCAGCAGTAGAAGAACAGGGGGCCTTAACACCGGGGAGCTGTTTTTT
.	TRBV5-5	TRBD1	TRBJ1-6	CASSSGTGSSPLHF	TGTGCCAGCAGCTCCGGGACAGGGAGTTCACCCCTCCACTTT
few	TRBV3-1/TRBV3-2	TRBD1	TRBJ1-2	CASSHLGQGTDYGYTF	TGTGCCAGCAGCCACCTCGGACAGGGGACAGACTATGGCTACACCTTC
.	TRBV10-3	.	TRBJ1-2	CAISDPARGGSNYGYTF	TGTGCCATCAGTGACCCCGCGCGGGGAGGGTCCAACTATGGCTACACCTTC
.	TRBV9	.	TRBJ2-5	CASSVDQGGYQETQYF	TGTGCCAGCAGCGTCGACCAGGGGGGCTACCAAGAGACCCAGTACTTC